The rows below give T cell receptor beta chains drawn from one sample of a study of blood T cell repertoires in COVID-19. The repertoire was sequenced with immunoSEQ multiplex PCR; TCRdb's copy has only in-frame clones and lacks some. The table lists some 200,000 clones, about 80% of them singletons. Sequencing was done on a sample of PBMCs or T cells enriched from blood (not recorded which). These receptors came from a woman in her forties or fifties who had been exposed to COVID-19. Both conserved end residues are part of each CDR3. A D gene is named only where the DNA matches it firmly. Some rows have no size entry. The others give once, few or many, or a class for an expanded clone.

TRBJ2-3,once,.,TRBV6-6,13,TGTGCCGCTTGGGGGACTCAAGGAGATACGCAGTATTTT,CAAWGTQGDTQYF
TRBJ2-7,.,TRBD1,TRBV18,14,TGTGCCAGCTCAGTTCAGGGGGTTCCCTACGAGCAGTACTTC,CASSVQGVPYEQYF
TRBJ1-6,.,.,TRBV23-1,18,TGCGCCAGCAGTCAATCGTTATGGATTGACAGTGATAATTCACCCCTCCACTTT,CASSQSLWIDSDNSPLHF
TRBJ1-2,.,TRBD1,TRBV3-1/TRBV3-2,17,TGTGCCAGCAGCCTTCGCGGACAGGGGGGATCTAACTATGGCTACACCTTC,CASSLRGQGGSNYGYTF
TRBJ1-1,.,.,TRBV5-1,12,TGCGCCAGCTCGGGAGGGAACACTGAAGCTTTCTTT,CASSGGNTEAFF
TRBJ2-6,.,.,TRBV18,15,TGTGCCAGCTCACCCGGGGTCTCTGGGGCCAACGTCCTGACTTTC,CASSPGVSGANVLTF
TRBJ1-2,once,.,TRBV27,14,TGTGCCAGCAGTTGGGCAGGGAATGCCTATGGCTACACCTTC,CASSWAGNAYGYTF
TRBJ1-3,.,.,TRBV19,14,TGTGCCAGTAAAGAGGGCGTCTCTGGAAACACCATATATTTT,CASKEGVSGNTIYF
TRBJ1-5,once,.,TRBV15,16,TGTGCCACCAGCAGAGTAAGTGGGGGCTACGATCAGCCCCAGCATTTT,CATSRVSGGYDQPQHF
TRBJ2-3,.,TRBD2,TRBV2,15,TGTGCCAGCAGAACCCTAGCGGGGTTCACAGATACGCAGTATTTT,CASRTLAGFTDTQYF
TRBJ2-7,.,.,TRBV6-6,12,TGTGCCAGCAGTTCAGTCCCCTACGAGCAGTACTTC,CASSSVPYEQYF
TRBJ1-1,.,.,TRBV19,14,TGTGCCAGTAGTATAGCCCAGGGGTCTACTGAAGCTTTCTTT,CASSIAQGSTEAFF
TRBJ2-5,.,.,TRBV5-1,14,TGCGCCAGCAGCTTGATAGGTCAGGGGGAGACCCAGTACTTC,CASSLIGQGETQYF
TRBJ2-6,.,.,TRBV28,15,TGTGCCAGCAGTCTACAGGCCTCTGGGGCCAACGTCCTGACTTTC,CASSLQASGANVLTF
TRBJ2-1,.,.,TRBV11-3,12,TGTGCCAGCGCGAGGGATAGCAATGAGCAGTTCTTC,CASARDSNEQFF
TRBJ1-2,.,.,TRBV5-1,14,TGCGCCAGCAGCACCGGACAGCCCCGGGATGGCTACACCTTC,CASSTGQPRDGYTF
TRBJ1-1,.,TRBD1,TRBV14,17,TGTGCCAGCAGCTCGGTACAGGGGGCTGGGATGAACACTGAAGCTTTCTTT,CASSSVQGAGMNTEAFF
TRBJ2-1,.,TRBD2,TRBV7-9,19,TGTGCCAGCAGCTCCACACTAGCGGGGGCCTCCAGCTCCTACAATGAGCAGTTCTTC,CASSSTLAGASSSYNEQFF
TRBJ2-1,.,.,TRBV4-1,13,TGCGCCAGCAGCCTCGGGGATGAGAATGAGCAGTTCTTC,CASSLGDENEQFF
TRBJ2-1,few,TRBD2,TRBV2,15,TGTGCCAGCAACCCGACAGGCCAGCCGGGGGGGGAGCAGTTCTTC,CASNPTGQPGGEQFF
TRBJ1-1,once,.,TRBV7-9,13,TGTGCCAGCAGCTTACAGGCGCCGGGGGAAGCTTTCTTT,CASSLQAPGEAFF
TRBJ1-6,few,.,TRBV30,13,TGTGCCTGGACTCCGGGACTTAATTCACCCCTCCACTTT,CAWTPGLNSPLHF
TRBJ1-1,few,.,TRBV3-1/TRBV3-2,16,TGTGCCAGCAGCCAGAATAGGAGCAATCCGAACACTGAAGCTTTCTTT,CASSQNRSNPNTEAFF
TRBJ1-1,.,.,TRBV11-3,14,TGTGCCAGCAGCTTAGGAGGAGGCAACACTGAAGCTTTCTTT,CASSLGGGNTEAFF
TRBJ2-1,.,TRBD2,TRBV5-1,16,TGCGCCAGCAGCACGGCGGCAGGACTAGCGGGCAATGAGCAGTTCTTC,CASSTAAGLAGNEQFF
TRBJ1-3,.,TRBD1,TRBV28,16,TGTGCCAGCAGTGTTTCACAGGGGGCAGGTGGAAACACCATATATTTT,CASSVSQGAGGNTIYF
TRBJ2-2,.,.,TRBV9,13,TGTGCCAGCAGAGGGGTGAACACCGGGGAGCTGTTTTTT,CASRGVNTGELFF
TRBJ2-2,.,TRBD1,TRBV15,17,TGTGCCACCAGCAGAGACGGGACAGCCAAGAACACCGGGGAGCTGTTTTTT,CATSRDGTAKNTGELFF
TRBJ2-1,.,TRBD2,TRBV5-4,15,TGTGCCAGCAGCCTCGGTGGCGGGGGGGGCAATGAGCAGTTCTTC,CASSLGGGGGNEQFF
TRBJ2-6,.,.,TRBV7-8,19,TGTGCCAGCAGGTTGGGTTTGGACAGACCTATCTCTGGGGCCAACGTCCTGACTTTC,CASRLGLDRPISGANVLTF
TRBJ1-2,.,.,TRBV7-8,13,TGTGCCAGCAGCTTAGAGGGAGACTATGGCTACACCTTC,CASSLEGDYGYTF
TRBJ2-3,.,.,TRBV12-2,18,TGTGCAAGTCGCGATTGGACTAGCGGGGACCCTAGCACAGATACGCAGTATTTT,CASRDWTSGDPSTDTQYF
TRBJ1-2,.,.,TRBV6-5,12,TGTGCCAGCAGGGACCCGGGGGGGGGCTACACCTTC,CASRDPGGGYTF
TRBJ1-1,.,.,TRBV28,14,TGTGCCAGCAGTCCCGCGGCGGGACGCCCACAGGCTTTCTTT,CASSPAAGRPQAFF
TRBJ1-6,.,TRBD1,TRBV11-1,14,TGTGCCAGCAGCGCTGGGACAGGCAGTTCACCCCTCCACTTT,CASSAGTGSSPLHF
TRBJ1-2,.,.,TRBV6-1,16,TGTGCCAGCAGTGCCCGACAGAGGTCGCCCAACTATGGCTACACCTTC,CASSARQRSPNYGYTF
TRBJ1-4,many,.,TRBV4-2,16,TGTGCCAGCAGCCAAGGGAGGGGTCAGGGAGGGGAAAAACTGTTTTTT,CASSQGRGQGGEKLFF
TRBJ1-1,.,.,TRBV10-3,13,TGTGCCATCAACGGGGGAGTGAACACTGAAGCTTTCTTT,CAINGGVNTEAFF
TRBJ1-1,.,.,TRBV29-1,11,TGCAGCGTTACAGCCAACACTGAAGCTTTCTTT,CSVTANTEAFF
TRBJ1-2,.,.,TRBV27,15,TGTGCCAGCAGCCCGCTACCAACAGGGAGTTATGGCTACACCTTC,CASSPLPTGSYGYTF
TRBJ1-1,.,TRBD1,TRBV3-1/TRBV3-2,14,TGTGCCAGCAGCTTTTGGACAGGGGACACTGAAGCTTTCTTT,CASSFWTGDTEAFF
TRBJ2-5,.,TRBD2,TRBV7-2,18,TGTGCCAGCAGCACGTCGACTAGCGGGGGGGCGCGGAGAGAGACCCAGTACTTC,CASSTSTSGGARRETQYF
TRBJ2-5,.,TRBD2,TRBV7-9,14,TGTGCCAGCAGTCTCAGCGGGGTTAAAGAGACCCAGTACTTC,CASSLSGVKETQYF
TRBJ2-5,.,.,TRBV6-2/TRBV6-3,13,TGTGCCAGCAGTCGGGACTACCAAGAGACCCAGTACTTC,CASSRDYQETQYF
TRBJ2-5,.,TRBD2,TRBV5-6,14,TGTGCCAGCAGCCCGGGACTAGCGAGAGAGACCCAGTACTTC,CASSPGLARETQYF
TRBJ2-7,.,TRBD2,TRBV9,13,TGTGCCAGCAGCGTGACTAGCGGCTACGAGCAGTACTTC,CASSVTSGYEQYF
TRBJ1-1,once,TRBD1,TRBV18,15,TGTGCCAGCCATCCGACAGGGACGGGGAGGACTGAAGCTTTCTTT,CASHPTGTGRTEAFF
TRBJ1-2,.,.,TRBV9,15,TGTGCCAGCAGCCCAAGTGGGGGGTGGGGCTATGGCTACACCTTC,CASSPSGGWGYGYTF
TRBJ1-1,.,TRBD1,TRBV7-2,16,TGTGCCAGCAGCCTACCCCGGGACAGGTTTTTCACTGAAGCTTTCTTT,CASSLPRDRFFTEAFF
TRBJ2-1,.,TRBD1,TRBV2,15,TGTGCCAGCGAACACCGGGACAGGGGGTTGAATGAGCAGTTCTTC,CASEHRDRGLNEQFF
TRBJ2-1,.,.,TRBV3-1/TRBV3-2,19,TGTGCCAGCAGCCAAGATAGGTTGGGCCTCAAGAGCTCCTACAATGAGCAGTTCTTC,CASSQDRLGLKSSYNEQFF
TRBJ1-1,.,.,TRBV5-1,13,TGCGCCAGCAGCTTATACGGGGACACTGAAGCTTTCTTT,CASSLYGDTEAFF
TRBJ1-1,.,.,TRBV28,12,TGTGCCAGCAGTCTGGAACGACACGAAGCTTTCTTT,CASSLERHEAFF
TRBJ2-1,.,TRBD2,TRBV5-1,15,TGCGCCAGCAGCCCAGGACTAGCGGGGGGAAATGAGCAGTTCTTC,CASSPGLAGGNEQFF
TRBJ1-1,.,.,TRBV7-9,12,TGTGCCAGCAGCTTAGGCGGCGGTGAAGCTTTCTTT,CASSLGGGEAFF